These T cell receptor beta chains were read from a single sample in a study of cytomegalovirus exposure and HLA in healthy donors. Sequenced by immunoSEQ multiplex PCR; TCRdb stores in-frame clones only, minus some. Here the sample spans roughly 180,000 clones, roughly 85% being singletons. Sample: PBMCs. Receptor source: a boy aged 2-9 years in good health and CMV-seronegative. The CDR3 runs from the conserved cysteine through the conserved F or W. D genes are given only for firm matches. The listing skips clone size in some rows; elsewhere it reads once, few, many or a size class.

j_call v_call clone_size cdr3_length d_call cdr3_nt cdr3_aa
TRBJ2-7 TRBV28 NA 12 TRBD1 TGTGCCAGCAGTTCCGACAGGGTGGAGCAGTACTTC CASSSDRVEQYF
TRBJ2-5 TRBV25-1 NA 13 NA TGTGCCAGCAGTGAACCCCTCGGGGAGACCCAGTACTTC CASSEPLGETQYF
TRBJ1-1 TRBV4-1 NA 15 NA TGCGCCAGCAGCCAGCCGGCAGGGGTGAGCCCTGAAGCTTTCTTT CASSQPAGVSPEAFF
TRBJ2-7 TRBV5-1 NA 14 NA TGCGCCAGCAGGCCGGCCAGGGGGGAGTACGAGCAGTACTTC CASRPARGEYEQYF
TRBJ2-1 TRBV5-4 NA 13 NA TGTGCCAGCAGCTTGTCGGGGATGTATGAGCAGTTCTTC CASSLSGMYEQFF
TRBJ2-1 TRBV7-8 NA 14 NA TGTGCCAGCAGCATCATAGAATCCCACAATGAGCAGTTCTTC CASSIIESHNEQFF
TRBJ1-5 TRBV10-1 NA 14 NA TGCGCCAGCAGTAACAGATATAGCAATCAGCCCCAGCATTTT CASSNRYSNQPQHF
TRBJ1-4 TRBV19 NA 15 TRBD1 TGTGCCAGTAGTATAACTGGGACAGCGAATGAAAAACTGTTTTTT CASSITGTANEKLFF
TRBJ2-7 TRBV6-5 few 15 TRBD2 TGTGCCAGCAGTTACGGGACTAGCGGGGCTAACGAGCAGTACTTC CASSYGTSGANEQYF
TRBJ2-1 TRBV10-1 NA 17 TRBD2 TGCGCCAGCAGTGAGTTAGGGACCGGGAGGTCCTACAATGAGCAGTTCTTC CASSELGTGRSYNEQFF
TRBJ1-1 TRBV9 NA 14 NA TGTGCCAGCAGCGTAGAAGGGGGGAACACTGAAGCTTTCTTT CASSVEGGNTEAFF
TRBJ1-1 TRBV20-1 NA 10 NA TGCAGTGCCCAGGGGACTGAAGCTTTCTTT CSAQGTEAFF
TRBJ1-1 TRBV27 NA 14 NA TGTGCCAGCAGTTTTTCCTCTTGGGCCCCTGAAGCTTTCTTT CASSFSSWAPEAFF
TRBJ1-1 TRBV6-5 few 14 TRBD1 TGTGCCAGCAGTCAGAGGACAGGGAGAACTGAAGCTTTCTTT CASSQRTGRTEAFF
TRBJ1-1 TRBV15 NA 12 NA TGTGCCACCAGCAGAGGACAGGTCCAGGCTTTCTTT CATSRGQVQAFF
TRBJ2-1 TRBV11-3 NA 18 NA TGTGCCAGCAGCTTTGAAACTTCTTCGGGAGTCGGCTACAATGAGCAGTTCTTC CASSFETSSGVGYNEQFF
TRBJ1-4 TRBV19 NA 18 TRBD1 TGTGCCAGTAGTCCCCTCCCGGGACAGGGCACCTTAAATGAAAAACTGTTTTTT CASSPLPGQGTLNEKLFF
TRBJ1-2 TRBV5-4 NA 15 NA TGTGCCAGCAGCTTGGAACACAGAGCTAACTATGGCTACACCTTC CASSLEHRANYGYTF
TRBJ2-3 TRBV5-1 NA 17 TRBD2 TGCGCCAGCAGCCTCTGGCGGAGCGGGGGGGCCTCAGATACGCAGTATTTT CASSLWRSGGASDTQYF
TRBJ2-2 TRBV6-4 NA 13 NA TGTGCCAGCAGTCAGGGTCAAGCCGGGGAGCTGTTTTTT CASSQGQAGELFF
TRBJ1-1 TRBV5-4 NA 14 TRBD1 TGTGCCAGCAGCCACAACAGGGGGCCCACTGAAGCTTTCTTT CASSHNRGPTEAFF
TRBJ2-1 TRBV28 NA 11 TRBD1 TGTGCCAGCAGGGACAGGGAGTATGAGTTCTTC CASRDREYEFF
TRBJ1-5 TRBV7-9 once 15 NA TGTGCCAGCAGCTTAGACGGTATGAGCAATCAGCCCCAGCATTTT CASSLDGMSNQPQHF
TRBJ1-1 TRBV28 NA 15 TRBD1 TGTGCCAGCAGTTCCGACAGGGGGCAGGACACTGAAGCTTTCTTT CASSSDRGQDTEAFF
TRBJ1-5 TRBV7-2 once 14 TRBD1 TGTGCCAGCAGCAAGACAGGGAAGGGTCAGCCCCAGCATTTT CASSKTGKGQPQHF
TRBJ1-4 TRBV7-9 NA 16 NA TGTGCCAGCAGCTTAGGACGCGGGGGCGCGGGTGAAAAACTGTTTTTT CASSLGRGGAGEKLFF
TRBJ2-1 TRBV13 NA 15 TRBD2 TGTGCCAGCAGCCAGACTAGCGGGAGGCGCAATGAGCAGTTCTTC CASSQTSGRRNEQFF
TRBJ2-5 TRBV29-1 NA 13 TRBD2 TGCAGCGTTGTACTAGCGGGAAAAGAGACCCAGTACTTC CSVVLAGKETQYF
TRBJ1-1 TRBV28 NA 15 TRBD1 TGTGCCAGCAGTTTAAGGGACAGGGATTGGGGTGAAGCTTTCTTT CASSLRDRDWGEAFF
TRBJ1-1 TRBV7-7 NA 13 NA TGTGCCAGCAGCTTCGATCGGGAAACTGAAGCTTTCTTT CASSFDRETEAFF
TRBJ2-5 TRBV5-4 few 14 TRBD2 TGTGCCAGCAGCTTGGCGGCTAGCGGTGAGACCCAGTACTTC CASSLAASGETQYF
TRBJ1-4 TRBV18 NA 14 NA TGTGCCAGCTCACCAGCAGTCCGACAGGAAAAACTGTTTTTT CASSPAVRQEKLFF
TRBJ2-7 TRBV7-9 NA 15 TRBD2 TGTGCCATCCTCGATCGCGGGGGGACCTCCTACGAGCAGTACTTC CAILDRGGTSYEQYF
TRBJ1-1 TRBV28 once 11 TRBD1 TGTGCCAGCAGCGCTGACAGGGGGGCTTTCTTT CASSADRGAFF
TRBJ2-1 TRBV11-2 few 18 NA TGTGCCAGCAGCTTAGATAAGGTTACGGGAAGCCCCTACAATGAGCAGTTCTTC CASSLDKVTGSPYNEQFF
TRBJ2-7 TRBV10-2 NA 13 TRBD1 TGCGCCAGCAGTGGGGACAGGGCAAACGAGCAGTACTTC CASSGDRANEQYF
TRBJ2-3 TRBV28 NA 17 TRBD1 TGTGCCAGCAGTCGCACCCCGACAGGGGTTGGAGGAGATACGCAGTATTTT CASSRTPTGVGGDTQYF
TRBJ1-1 TRBV4-1 few 11 TRBD1 TGCGCCAGCAGCCAAAGGGGGCACGCTTTCTTT CASSQRGHAFF
TRBJ1-5 TRBV6-5 once 14 NA TGTGCCAGCAGTGCCAGGGTCAGCAATCAGCCCCAGCATTTT CASSARVSNQPQHF
TRBJ2-5 TRBV7-9 NA 14 TRBD1 TGTTCCAGCAGCTTTCTGACAGGGGAAGAGACCCAGTACTTC CSSSFLTGEETQYF
TRBJ1-3 TRBV10-2 NA 11 NA TGCGCCAGCAGGCAAGAGAACACCATATATTTT CASRQENTIYF
TRBJ1-1 TRBV7-2 NA 13 NA TGTGCCAGCAGCTTAATTAGGGGTACTGAAGCTTTCTTT CASSLIRGTEAFF
TRBJ1-1 TRBV5-1 NA 17 NA TGCGCCAGCAGCTTATCCCTGCGGGCCGGCATGAACACTGAAGCTTTCTTT CASSLSLRAGMNTEAFF
TRBJ1-3 TRBV5-6 few 12 TRBD1 TGTGCCAGCAGCTTACAGGGGTCCACCATATATTTT CASSLQGSTIYF
TRBJ1-1 TRBV14 NA 14 NA TGTGCCAGCAGCCACCTGTCCTTAAACACTGAAGCTTTCTTT CASSHLSLNTEAFF
TRBJ2-1 TRBV27 NA 15 TRBD1 TGTGCCAGCCTAGGACGGGACAGGGGCTACAATGAGCAGTTCTTC CASLGRDRGYNEQFF
TRBJ1-2 TRBV18 NA 15 TRBD1 TGTGCCAGCTCCGCCGGACAGGGCTCTAACTATGGCTACACCTTC CASSAGQGSNYGYTF
TRBJ1-5 TRBV6-1 NA 15 NA TGTGCCAGCAGTGACGGGTATTATAGCAATCAGCCCCAGCATTTT CASSDGYYSNQPQHF
TRBJ1-1 TRBV5-6 NA 14 NA TGTGCCAGCAGCTATCCTACAGGGAACACTGAAGCTTTCTTT CASSYPTGNTEAFF
TRBJ2-1 TRBV9 NA 16 NA TGTGCCAGCAGCTTGGGTTTCGAGGTAGCCTACAATGAGCAGTTCTTC CASSLGFEVAYNEQFF
TRBJ2-1 TRBV7-9 few 12 NA TGTGCCAGCAGCGAGGGAAGCAATGAGCAGTTCTTC CASSEGSNEQFF
TRBJ1-5 TRBV28 NA 17 NA TGTGCCAGCAGTTCCCCTGGGGAGGGTGGTAAGAATCAGCCCCAGCATTTT CASSSPGEGGKNQPQHF
TRBJ2-5 TRBV9 NA 16 NA TGTGCCAGCAGCGCCCACCCTCTGGGGGCCGTGGAGACCCAGTACTTC CASSAHPLGAVETQYF
TRBJ2-1 TRBV13 few 14 NA TGTGCCACCAAACAGGGTTTCTCCTACAATGAGCAGTTCTTC CATKQGFSYNEQFF